This T cell receptor (beta chain) was recorded in a study of blood T cell repertoires in COVID-19. Across the study: Samples representing acute and convalescent COVID-19 were sourced from the United States, Italy and Spain. The analysed material was cDNA or gDNA that came from T cells, B-cell-depleted T cells, or PBMCs.

Per the original data handling: Amplifying reference gene primers gave estimates of nucleated cell counts. TCRdb's copy holds only in-frame clones and misses some; the assay was immunoSEQ multiplex PCR. That table gives V, J and clone size, and the DNA gave D and trimming. The table lists about 48,000 clones, approximately 86% of them singletons, with 2.5% to 3% in the top ten. V lost 4 bases to trimming and J lost 0 bases, with 15 bases between them. CDR1 and CDR2 from the germline V gene are MNHEY and SVGAGI. The CDR3 has 16 residues. This clonotype was obtained from an elderly woman with acute or convalescent COVID-19. Sequencing input: peripheral blood. The V gene is TRBV6-5, the J gene TRBJ1-2; D is undetermined. CDR3 protein: CASSLAPGTSNYGYTF. The CDR3 nucleotides are TGTGCCAGCAGTTTAGCCCCTGGTACCTCTAACTATGGCTACACCTTC.